This T cell receptor (beta chain) is from a study of vaccination effects on CD4 cells after COVID-19. Sequenced by immunoSEQ multiplex PCR; TCRdb stores in-frame clones only, minus some. The table lists approximately 30,000 clones, about 62% of them singletons. Culturing for roughly 9 days preceded CD4+ T cell isolation. Fresh IL-2-containing medium replaced half the medium on days 3 and 7. The table lists this clone with a few counts. Its antigen is currently unknown. V was clipped by 5 bases and J by 5 bases; unmatched bases: 6. Germline CDR1 SGHRS, CDR2 YFSETQ. CDR3 length: 14 residues. The clonotype comes from a human donor who received a COVID-19 vaccine. Material: CD4+ T cells from PBMCs cultured without peptide, obtained before COVID-19 vaccination. The V gene is TRBV5-1, the J gene TRBJ1-1, with 10 bases that match TRBD1. CDR3 coding DNA: TGCGCCAGCAGTTACCGGGACAGGGGAACTGAAGCTTTCTTT. Translating gives CASSYRDRGTEAFF.